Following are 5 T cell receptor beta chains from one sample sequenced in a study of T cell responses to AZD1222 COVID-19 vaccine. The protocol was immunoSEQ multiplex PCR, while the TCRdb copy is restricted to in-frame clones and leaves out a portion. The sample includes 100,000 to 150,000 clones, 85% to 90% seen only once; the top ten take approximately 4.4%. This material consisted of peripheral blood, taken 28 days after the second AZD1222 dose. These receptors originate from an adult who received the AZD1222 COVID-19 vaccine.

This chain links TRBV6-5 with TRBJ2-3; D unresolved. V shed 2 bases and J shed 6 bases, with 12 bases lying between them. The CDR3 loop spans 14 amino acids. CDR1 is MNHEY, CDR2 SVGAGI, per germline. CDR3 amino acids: CASSYSPEWDTQYF. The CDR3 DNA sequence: TGTGCCAGCAGTTACAGCCCTGAGTGGGATACGCAGTATTTT.

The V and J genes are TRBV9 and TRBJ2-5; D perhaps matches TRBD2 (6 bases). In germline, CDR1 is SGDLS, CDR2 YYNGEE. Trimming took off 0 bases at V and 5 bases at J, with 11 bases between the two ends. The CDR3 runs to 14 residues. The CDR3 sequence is CASSVDGGRETQYF. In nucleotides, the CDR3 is TGTGCCAGCAGCGTAGACGGGGGTAGGGAGACCCAGTACTTC. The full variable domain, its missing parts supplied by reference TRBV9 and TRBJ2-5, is DSGVTQTPKHLITATGQRVTLRCSPRSGDLSVYWYQQSLDQGLQFLIQYYNGEERAKGNILERFSAQQFPDLHSELNLSSLELGDSALYFCASSVDGGRETQYFGPGTRLLVL.

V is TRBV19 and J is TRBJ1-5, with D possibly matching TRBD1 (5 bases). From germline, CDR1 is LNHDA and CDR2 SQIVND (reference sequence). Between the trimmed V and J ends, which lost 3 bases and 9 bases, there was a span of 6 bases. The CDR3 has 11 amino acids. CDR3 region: CASSMRGPQHF. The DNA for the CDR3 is TGTGCCAGTAGTATGAGGGGGCCCCAGCATTTT.

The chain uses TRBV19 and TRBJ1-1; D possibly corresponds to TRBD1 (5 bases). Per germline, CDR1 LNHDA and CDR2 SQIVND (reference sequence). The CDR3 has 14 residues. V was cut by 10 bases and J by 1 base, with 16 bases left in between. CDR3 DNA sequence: TGTGCCACCACAGAGGCAGGGCCGAACACTGAAGCTTTCTTT. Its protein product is CATTEAGPNTEAFF.

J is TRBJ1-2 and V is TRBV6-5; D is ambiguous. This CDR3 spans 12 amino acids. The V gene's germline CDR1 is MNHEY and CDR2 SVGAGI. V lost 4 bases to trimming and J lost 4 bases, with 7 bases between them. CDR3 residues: CASSSGLYGYTF. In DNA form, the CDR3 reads TGTGCCAGCAGTTCCGGACTCTATGGCTACACCTTC.